The rows below give T cell receptor beta chains drawn from one sample of a study of beta chain features in type 1 diabetes. The protocol was immunoSEQ multiplex PCR, while the TCRdb copy is restricted to in-frame clones and leaves out a portion. The profile shows under 400,000 clones, roughly an eighth of them singletons. The sample was naive CD4+ T cells from blood. Receptor source: a woman under 30 with type 1 diabetes. CDR3s include the opening cysteine and the closing phenylalanine or tryptophan. Each record gives: V gene, J gene, D gene, clone size, CDR3 protein, CDR3 DNA. D genes are given only for firm matches. Part of the rows lack a size; the others show once, few, many or a class for expanded clones.

>TRBV5-4|TRBJ2-3|-|-
CASSLGGANTDTQYF
TGTGCCAGCAGCTTGGGGGGAGCGAACACAGATACGCAGTATTTT
>TRBV15|TRBJ2-5|-|-
CATSAHMAGQETQYF
TGTGCCACCAGCGCCCATATGGCGGGGCAAGAGACCCAGTACTTC
>TRBV5-6|TRBJ2-5|-|few
CASQNTRLQETQYF
TGTGCCAGCCAAAACACTAGACTCCAAGAGACCCAGTACTTC
>TRBV5-1|TRBJ2-1|-|-
CASSLGLIDNEQFF
TGCGCCAGCAGCTTGGGACTAATCGACAATGAGCAGTTCTTC
>TRBV4-3|TRBJ2-3|-|-
CASSQQVEDTQYF
TGCGCCAGCAGCCAACAAGTAGAGGATACGCAGTATTTT
>TRBV5-1|TRBJ2-1|-|-
CASSLGATTTNEQFF
TGCGCCAGCAGCTTGGGGGCTACCACGACCAATGAGCAGTTCTTC
>TRBV5-4|TRBJ2-5|-|once
CASSLGVAGIQETQYF
TGTGCCAGCAGCTTGGGTGTGGCGGGGATACAAGAGACCCAGTACTTC
>TRBV7-2|TRBJ1-6|-|-
CASSLGIGAPPLHF
TGTGCCAGCAGCTTGGGGATTGGGGCACCACCCCTCCACTTT
>TRBV18|TRBJ2-3|-|few
CASSPGGARSTDTQYF
TGTGCCAGCTCACCCGGCGGAGCACGTAGCACAGATACGCAGTATTTT
>TRBV18|TRBJ2-5|TRBD1|-
CASSPRDSIQETQYF
TGTGCCAGCTCACCCCGGGACAGCATACAAGAGACCCAGTACTTC
>TRBV10-3|TRBJ1-2|-|-
CAISESQVNYGYTF
TGTGCCATCAGTGAGTCCCAGGTTAACTATGGCTACACCTTC
>TRBV19|TRBJ2-5|TRBD1|few
CASTPTGSETQYF
TGTGCCAGTACCCCGACAGGGAGCGAGACCCAGTACTTC
>TRBV14|TRBJ1-1|TRBD1|-
CASSQHSIVWDRNTEAFF
TGTGCCAGCAGCCAACATTCGATTGTTTGGGACAGGAACACTGAAGCTTTCTTT
>TRBV10-2|TRBJ1-6|-|few
CASSESSGVESPLHF
TGCGCCAGCAGTGAGTCGTCGGGGGTGGAGTCACCCCTCCACTTT
>TRBV28|TRBJ2-7|-|few
CASSFRDEQYF
TGTGCCAGCAGTTTCAGGGACGAGCAGTACTTC
>TRBV2|TRBJ2-3|TRBD2|few
CASRTQRGVSDTQYF
TGTGCCAGCAGGACCCAGCGGGGGGTTTCAGATACGCAGTATTTT
>TRBV2|TRBJ2-3|-|few
CASSLFDTQYF
TGTGCCAGCAGTCTGTTCGATACGCAGTATTTT